Listed below are T cell receptor beta chains from one sample, sequenced in a study of T cells after yellow fever vaccination. TCRdb re-called the 5' RACE reads through MiXCR, storing one row per CDR3 protein. The data hold over 300,000 distinct CDR3 sequences, with around 6.8% observed a single time. The input for sequencing was PBMCs, taken roughly 46 days after the first yellow fever vaccination. The receptors stem from a man aged 18 to 35 who received the YFV17D yellow fever vaccine. Both conserved end residues are part of each CDR3. A D gene is named only where the DNA matches it firmly. Clone size, where shown, is once, few, many, or a class for clones that have expanded.

TRBV5-1	TRBD1	many	TRBJ1-5	TGCGCCAGCAGCTCTGGGACAGGGTTTAATCAGCCCCAGCATTTT	CASSSGTGFNQPQHF
TRBV4-3	.	.	TRBJ1-6	TGCGCCAGCAGCCAACAGGTCAATTCACCCCTCCACTTT	CASSQQVNSPLHF
TRBV6-5	.	.	TRBJ2-7	TGTGCCAGCAGTTACTCGAGTACGGGTAGGCAGTACTTC	CASSYSSTGRQYF
TRBV14	TRBD2	many	TRBJ2-7	TGTGCCAGCAGCCAAGGGACTAGCGGGGTCTACGAGCAGTACTTC	CASSQGTSGVYEQYF
TRBV20-1	.	few	TRBJ1-2	TGCAGTGCTAGAGCATCGAAGGGCGCAGGGGACTATGGCTACACCTTC	CSARASKGAGDYGYTF
TRBV2	.	few	TRBJ2-7	TGTGCCAGCAAAGCCAGGGATACCTACGAGCAGTACTTC	CASKARDTYEQYF
TRBV5-1	.	.	TRBJ2-5	TGCGCCAGCAGCACCTCATACAGAGATGAGACCCAGTACTTC	CASSTSYRDETQYF
TRBV12-3/TRBV12-4	.	.	TRBJ2-2	TGTGCCAGCAGTTTTTGGGGGGAGGACACCGGGGAGCTGTTTTTT	CASSFWGEDTGELFF
TRBV19	TRBD1	few	TRBJ1-2	TGTGCCAGTAGTTCGACAGGGGAGTATGGCTACACCTTC	CASSSTGEYGYTF
TRBV6-2/TRBV6-3	.	many	TRBJ2-6	TGTGCCAGCAGGACCGTTGGGGCCAACGTCCTGACTTTC	CASRTVGANVLTF
TRBV7-9	.	few	TRBJ2-4	TGTGCCAGCAGCCAGGGACCCCCGAGCGTTGGTCAGTACTTC	CASSQGPPSVGQYF
TRBV5-4	.	.	TRBJ2-5	TGTGCCAGCAGCTTGGAGCAGCACCAAGAGACCCAGTACTTC	CASSLEQHQETQYF
TRBV12-3/TRBV12-4	.	many	TRBJ1-1	TGTGCCAGCAGTGATAGGGGAGACACTGAAGCTTTCTTT	CASSDRGDTEAFF
TRBV7-9	.	.	TRBJ1-2	TGTGCCAGCAGCCCACGAGAGGTGAATGGCTACACCTTC	CASSPREVNGYTF
TRBV5-1	.	.	TRBJ2-2	TGCGCCAGCAGCTTGGGTACAGGTGCGAACACCGGGGAGCTGTTTTTT	CASSLGTGANTGELFF
TRBV6-1	TRBD1	.	TRBJ2-3	TGTGCCAGCGAGCCGGGACAGGGGTGGTCAGATACGCAGTATTTT	CASEPGQGWSDTQYF
TRBV11-2	.	.	TRBJ1-1	TGTGCCAGCAGCTTCGGGCTGCGTAACACTGAAGCTTTCTTT	CASSFGLRNTEAFF
TRBV7-2	.	.	TRBJ2-6	TGTGCGAGTGGGGTTGGGGCCAACGTCCTGACTTTC	CASGVGANVLTF
TRBV6-2/TRBV6-3	.	.	TRBJ2-1	TGTGCCAGCAGTTACTCCCAGGGGGACTACTCCTACAATGAGCAGTTCTTC	CASSYSQGDYSYNEQFF
TRBV11-3	.	once	TRBJ2-2	TGTGCCAGCAGCAATTCAGGGCGTGTTACCACCGGGGAGCTGTTTTTT	CASSNSGRVTTGELFF
TRBV7-2	.	.	TRBJ1-1	TGTGCCAGCAGCTTAGCTGCAGGGGATGGCACTGAAGCTTTCTTT	CASSLAAGDGTEAFF
TRBV7-7	.	.	TRBJ2-2	TGTGCTAGCAGCTTTGCGGGACAGAGTACCGGGGAGCTGTTTTTT	CASSFAGQSTGELFF
TRBV7-2	TRBD2	few	TRBJ2-3	TGTGCCAGCAGCCTAGTAGCGGGGGGGGGCACAGATACGCAGTATTTT	CASSLVAGGGTDTQYF
TRBV15	TRBD1	many	TRBJ2-5	TGTGCCACCAGCAGACAAACAGGGGTTATTAAAGAGACCCAGTACTTC	CATSRQTGVIKETQYF
TRBV6-2/TRBV6-3	.	many	TRBJ1-6	TGTGCCAGCGACGGCCCACCTGTAGATGGACCCCTCCACTTT	CASDGPPVDGPLHF
TRBV5-1	.	many	TRBJ2-2	TGCGCCAGCAGCCTTCTGGGTTTCACCGGGGAGCTGTTTTTT	CASSLLGFTGELFF
TRBV7-9	TRBD1	few	TRBJ1-2	TGTGCCAGCAGCTTAGATCAGGGGGCGCAAGGTGGCTACACCTTC	CASSLDQGAQGGYTF
TRBV3-1	.	.	TRBJ1-2	TGTGCCAGCAGCCAAGGGTCGGCAGGTCACTATGGCTACACCTTC	CASSQGSAGHYGYTF
TRBV14	.	few	TRBJ1-1	TGTGCCAGCAGCCAAGAACTGAACACTGAAGCTTTCTTT	CASSQELNTEAFF
TRBV7-9	.	many	TRBJ1-6	TGTGCCAGCAGTCGAACCAGGGGAGTGAATTCACCCCTCCACTTT	CASSRTRGVNSPLHF
TRBV5-1	.	few	TRBJ1-1	TGCGCCAGCAGCCCCCACCCCGCTACGAACACTGAAGCTTTCTTT	CASSPHPATNTEAFF
TRBV12-3/TRBV12-4	TRBD1	few	TRBJ2-5	TGTGCCACAGGGACAGGGTCAGAGACCCAGTACTTC	CATGTGSETQYF
TRBV7-2	TRBD2	.	TRBJ2-3	TGTGCCAGCAGCTTCAGCCTTCCTTACGGGGGGGGCTTAAATACGCAGTATTTT	CASSFSLPYGGGLNTQYF
TRBV20-1	TRBD1	many	TRBJ1-2	TGCAGTGCTGAACAGGGGGCGCGAGGCTACACCTTC	CSAEQGARGYTF
TRBV12-3/TRBV12-4	TRBD1	few	TRBJ1-5	TGTGCCAGCAGTCCGGACAGGGAGAATCAGCCCCAGCATTTT	CASSPDRENQPQHF
TRBV16	TRBD1	few	TRBJ1-5	TGTGCCAGCAGCCTTGGGACAGTTTATAGCAATCAGCCCCAGCATTTT	CASSLGTVYSNQPQHF
TRBV5-1	.	.	TRBJ2-2	TGCGCCAGCAGCTTGCTTGGAGGTGCCGGGACCGGGGAGCTGTTTTTT	CASSLLGGAGTGELFF
TRBV5-1	TRBD1	few	TRBJ2-7	TGCGCCAGCAGCTGGGGACAGGCGGATGACGAGCAGTACTTC	CASSWGQADDEQYF
TRBV5-1	.	many	TRBJ2-2	TGCGCCAGCAGCTTGGCCCCGCAGGGCACCGGGGAGCTGTTTTTT	CASSLAPQGTGELFF
TRBV20-1	.	few	TRBJ1-1	TGCAGTATTATGGGGGGCAGGGAGGGGACTGAAGCTTTCTTT	CSIMGGREGTEAFF
TRBV20-1	.	.	TRBJ1-2	TGCAGTGCCCCTGCTTCATATGGCTACACCTTC	CSAPASYGYTF
TRBV13	TRBD2	few	TRBJ2-3	TGTGCCAGCAGCTCAAAGCGGGGGGGCTTAGATACGCAGTATTTT	CASSSKRGGLDTQYF
TRBV12-3/TRBV12-4	TRBD2	many	TRBJ2-7	TGTGCCAGCAGTTTGGGGGGGGACCTCTACGAGCAGTACTTC	CASSLGGDLYEQYF
TRBV15	TRBD2	.	TRBJ2-1	TGTGCCACCACCGGGACTAGCGGTCCCCGCTCCTACAATGAGCAGTTCTTC	CATTGTSGPRSYNEQFF
TRBV28	TRBD2	.	TRBJ2-1	TGTGCCAGCAGTTTTAACCCCTCGTACGTGGCGCTCCGGGGGGTTGAGCAGTTCTTC	CASSFNPSYVALRGVEQFF
TRBV7-8	TRBD1	few	TRBJ2-5	TGTGCCAGCAGCTTACAACAGGGGTACAACCAAGAGACCCAGTACTTC	CASSLQQGYNQETQYF
TRBV27	.	.	TRBJ2-3	TGTGCCAGCACCCCCCTGGGTAGCCCAGATACGCAGTATTTT	CASTPLGSPDTQYF
TRBV19	.	few	TRBJ2-6	TGTGCCAGTAGTATCCCCGTGGGGCACTACTCTGGGGCCAACGTCCTGACTTTC	CASSIPVGHYSGANVLTF
TRBV4-3	.	few	TRBJ1-1	TGCGCCAGCAGCCAAGGTGCCCCCTGGACTGAAGCTTTCTTT	CASSQGAPWTEAFF
TRBV12-3/TRBV12-4	.	many	TRBJ1-3	TGTGCCAGCAGTCCCGGGACCGGGTTTTTCACCATATATTTT	CASSPGTGFFTIYF
TRBV7-9	TRBD1	.	TRBJ2-3	TGTGCCAGCGGCCACCCGGCCCGGACAGGGGGCACAGATACGCAGTATTTT	CASGHPARTGGTDTQYF